The 23 T cell receptor beta chains reported below all come from one sample, sequenced in a study of blood T cell repertoires in COVID-19 (TCRdb year 2020). The library was produced with the immunoSEQ multiplex PCR assay. The immuneACCESS repertoire file appears here via TCRdb, limited to in-frame rearrangements. These files lack a portion of the clones; in checked studies, under half of the deficit traces to unresolved V genes, and the cause of the others is not known. The table for this sample lists about 65,000 clones; more than 80% of them were counted only once. The top ten constitute under 15% of the sample. The sequenced sample consisted of peripheral blood. The receptors were sampled from a man older than 75 with acute or convalescent COVID-19.

The chain joins TRBV2 to TRBJ2-5; D is possibly TRBD2 (6 bases). V was clipped by 7 bases and J by 0 bases, with 15 bases between them. The CDR3 is 15 amino acids. CDR1 is SNHLY, CDR2 FYNNEI, per germline. The CDR3 region is CASKRLESDQETQYF. The CDR3 nucleotides read TGTGCCAGCAAACGACTAGAAAGCGACCAAGAGACCCAGTACTTC. Complete variable domain (other parts from reference TRBV2 and TRBJ2-5): EPEVTQTPSHQVTQMGQEVILRCVPISNHLYFYWYRQILGQKVEFLVSFYNNEISEKSEIFDDQFSVERPDGSNFTLKIRSTKLEDSAMYFCASKRLESDQETQYFGPGTRLLVL.

This clone was seen a single time. J is TRBJ1-2 and V is TRBV9, with a tentative D call TRBD1 (6 bases). The V end was cut by 0 bases, the J end by 5 bases, with 14 bases between. There are 15 residues in the CDR3. Germline V gives CDR1 SGDLS, CDR2 YYNGEE. The CDR3 DNA is TGTGCCAGCAGCGTAGTCGACAGGATAGGGTATGGCTACACCTTC. Translating gives CASSVVDRIGYGYTF.

In its sample, this clone was seen a few times. The chain employs TRBV12-3 or TRBV12-4 and TRBJ1-1; D is perhaps TRBD1 (6 bases). The CDR3 is made up of 13 amino acids. V was trimmed by 6 bases and J by 3 bases, leaving 11 bases between them. CDR3 in DNA: TGTGCCAGCAGGGCACAGGGCTACACTGAAGCTTTCTTT. The encoded protein is CASRAQGYTEAFF.

The V gene is TRBV4-1, the J gene TRBJ2-3; possibly TRBD2 for D (5 bases). This CDR3 is 13 amino acids long. Per the germline V gene, CDR1 is MGHRA and CDR2 is YSYEKL. With 3 bases removed from V and 3 bases from J, the gap between germline ends came to 7 bases. The CDR3 DNA sequence: TGCGCCAGCAGCCAGACTATAACAGATACGCAGTATTTT. It specifies CASSQTITDTQYF.

This sequence joins TRBV11-2 and TRBJ1-1; D is ambiguous. Germline V gene sequence: CDR1 SGHAT, CDR2 FQNNGV. Trimming removed 3 bases from V and 1 base from J, with 9 bases in between. This CDR3 contains 14 residues. Here the CDR3 DNA reads TGTGCCAGCAGCTTTGGCAGACAGAACACTGAAGCTTTCTTT. Its translation is CASSFGRQNTEAFF.

The CDR3 DNA sequence: TGTGCCATCCGACAGGGGGCCGGGGAGCTGTTTTTT. It codes for CAIRQGAGELFF. The rearrangement joins TRBV15 to TRBJ2-2; TRBD1 agrees at 9 bases. With V trimmed by 10 bases and J by 6 bases, 3 bases remained unmatched. The CDR3 contains 12 residues. Germline V gene lookup returns CDR1 LNHNV and CDR2 YYDKDF (reference sequence).

The V call is TRBV7-2, the J call TRBJ1-3; D is undetermined. V lost 8 bases and J lost 0, with 14 bases in between. Looked up from germline, CDR1 is SGHTA and CDR2 is FQGNSA. This CDR3 has 15 amino acids. The CDR3 loop reads CASVVGVDSGNTIYF. In nucleotides, the CDR3 is TGTGCCAGCGTAGTCGGTGTCGACTCTGGAAACACCATATATTTT.

The chain is built from TRBV5-1 and TRBJ2-3, with 9 positions matching TRBD1. The V gene's germline CDR1 is SGHRS and CDR2 YFSETQ. The CDR3 is 15 amino acids. After removal of 0 bases from V and 7 bases from J, the junction contained 6 bases not matched to a gene. The CDR3 loop reads CASSLEGTGRHTQYF. The DNA of the CDR3 is TGCGCCAGCAGCTTGGAGGGGACAGGGAGGCATACGCAGTATTTT. The variable domain in full, completed from reference TRBV5-1 and TRBJ2-3, reads KAGVTQTPRYLIKTRGQQVTLSCSPISGHRSVSWYQQTPGQGLQFLFEYFSETQRNKGNFPGRFSGRQFSNSRSEMNVSTLELGDSALYLCASSLEGTGRHTQYFGPGTRLTVL.

This clone was seen only once. The chain uses TRBV6-5 and TRBJ1-3, with unresolved D. The germline V gene has CDR1 MNHEY and CDR2 SVGAGI. Trimming stripped 2 bases from V and 2 bases from J, with 7 bases between. The CDR3 sequence is 14 residues long. CDR3 amino acids: CASSYAGTGNTIYF. CDR3 coding DNA: TGTGCCAGCAGTTACGCGGGGACTGGAAACACCATATATTTT.

CDR3 residues: CASSANRYGTGSEKLFF. In DNA form, the CDR3 reads TGCGCCAGCAGCGCAAATAGATACGGGACAGGGAGTGAAAAACTGTTTTTT. This chain links TRBV4-1 with TRBJ1-4; 9 bases fit TRBD1. The CDR3 loop spans 17 amino acids. From germline, CDR1 is MGHRA and CDR2 YSYEKL. V shed 5 bases, J shed 7 bases, and the junction held 14 bases outside the gene matches.

The chain employs TRBV5-5 and TRBJ2-5; a weak D match, TRBD2 (6 bases). The germline V and J ends were trimmed by 1 base and 2 bases, with 15 bases remaining between them. The CDR3 has 16 residues. Looked up from germline, CDR1 is SGHKS and CDR2 is YYEKEE (reference sequence). In DNA form, the CDR3 reads TGTGCCAGCAGCTTGAACATAGTCGGGGGTCAAGAGACCCAGTACTTC. This sequence encodes CASSLNIVGGQETQYF.

V and J are TRBV2 and TRBJ1-2, with D uncertain. Deletions cut 1 base from V and 4 bases from J, with 10 bases between. This CDR3 has 14 residues. Germline CDR1 SNHLY, CDR2 FYNNEI. Here the CDR3 DNA reads TGTGCCAGCAGTGAAGGGGTAGGGAGCTATGGCTACACCTTC. Amino acids: CASSEGVGSYGYTF.

This clone has a single count. The CDR3 spells CASSLAGYSNQPQHF. The CDR3 DNA reads as TGCGCCAGCAGCTTGGCGGGGTATAGCAATCAGCCCCAGCATTTT. J is TRBJ1-5 and V is TRBV5-1, with unresolved D. The germline V and J ends were trimmed by 0 bases and 0 bases, with 7 bases remaining between them. The CDR3 is 15 residues long. Germline loops: CDR1 SGHRS, CDR2 YFSETQ.

Turning to this clone: Because it lacks the conserved phenylalanine or tryptophan at the end, this CDR3 is likely a read error. The limits of the CDR3 on the DNA are not certain, so only TCRdb's listed CDR3 is given. The chain carries TRBV2 and TRBJ1-1. CDR1 and CDR2 from the germline V gene are SNHLY and FYNNEI. The CDR3 spans 13 amino acids, including both terminal residues. CDR3 sequence: CASSGRDGGTPAG.

The chain carries TRBV19 and TRBJ1-2; a weak D match, TRBD1 (6 bases). This CDR3 comprises 15 residues. The germline V and J ends were trimmed by 0 bases and 5 bases, with 13 bases remaining between them. From germline, CDR1 is LNHDA and CDR2 SQIVND (reference sequence). The CDR3 nucleotides are TGTGCCAGTAGTATAGATCCCGACAGGATGTATGGCTACACCTTC. It yields the protein CASSIDPDRMYGYTF.

The rearrangement joins TRBV28 to TRBJ1-5; TRBD1 agrees at 9 bases. The CDR3 is 15 amino acids. The ends lost 3 bases at V and 5 bases at J; junction bases unmatched: 5. Germline CDR1 reads MDHEN; CDR2 reads SYDVKM. CDR3 in DNA: TGTGCCAGCAGTTTTAACAGGGGGCGGGATCAGCCCCAGCATTTT. Protein sequence: CASSFNRGRDQPQHF.

The J gene is TRBJ2-3, the V gene TRBV18, with unresolved D. Germline assignment: CDR1 KGHSH and CDR2 LQKENI. The CDR3 runs 12 residues. V was pared by 6 bases and J by 4 bases, with 8 bases between. CDR3 in amino acids: CASSPRADTQYF. CDR3 nucleotides: TGTGCCAGCTCCCCCCGCGCAGATACGCAGTATTTT.

The rearrangement links TRBV4-2 to TRBJ2-1, with 10 bases that match TRBD2. V trimming: 2 bases; J trimming: 7 bases; junction bases outside the gene matches: 8. This CDR3 is built from 16 residues. CDR1 is LGHNA, CDR2 YNFKEQ, per germline. The CDR3 loop is CASSQYSGGSSNEQFF. The CDR3 DNA reads TGTGCCAGCAGCCAATATAGCGGGGGGAGTTCGAATGAGCAGTTCTTC.

This rearrangement joins TRBV2 to TRBJ1-4, with D perhaps matching TRBD1 (5 bases). Trimming took off 1 base at V and 12 bases at J, with 18 bases between the two ends. The CDR3 is 15 residues long. Germline V lookup: CDR1 SNHLY, CDR2 FYNNEI. The CDR3 nucleotides read TGTGCCAGCAGTGAAGGCCCGCCCTCAAGCAGGGAACTGTTTTTT. Protein sequence: CASSEGPPSSRELFF.

V is TRBV12-3 or TRBV12-4 and J is TRBJ1-1; the D gene is possibly TRBD1 (5 bases). Trimming cost V 1 base and J 5 bases, with 8 bases left between them. This CDR3 spans 13 amino acids. The CDR3 DNA sequence: TGTGCCAGCAGTTTAGTTCGGGGGACTGAAGCTTTCTTT. The encoded protein is CASSLVRGTEAFF.

This chain uses TRBV6-6 with TRBJ2-5; 11 nucleotides align to TRBD1. With V trimmed by 2 bases and J by 3 bases, 2 bases remained unmatched. The CDR3 has 15 amino acids. Per germline, CDR1 MNHNY and CDR2 SVGAGI (reference sequence). This chain's CDR3 is CASSYRGQGEETQYF. The CDR3 coding sequence is TGTGCCAGCAGTTACAGGGGACAGGGGGAAGAGACCCAGTACTTC.

The chain couples TRBV5-1 to TRBJ1-2; 9 positions match TRBD1. With V trimmed by 5 bases and J by 1 base, 6 bases remained unmatched. The germline gives CDR1 SGHRS, CDR2 YFSETQ. CDR3 length: 15 residues. The CDR3 nucleotides are TGCGCCAGCAGAGCCGGGACAGGGAATAACTATGGCTACACCTTC. Translating gives CASRAGTGNNYGYTF.

This CDR3 reads CASNRQGRDEQYF. In DNA, the CDR3 is TGTGCCAGCAACCGACAGGGGAGAGACGAGCAGTACTTC. The rearrangement joins TRBV2 to TRBJ2-7, with 8 bases lining up with TRBD1. V dropped 7 bases and J dropped 5; count of bases not matched to a gene: 7. CDR1 is SNHLY, CDR2 FYNNEI, per germline. The CDR3 is made up of 13 amino acids.